Detailed here is one TCR beta chain. Its antigen is not known. V was cut by 2 bases and J by 1 base, with 8 bases left in between. The CDR3 extends over 14 amino acids. Per germline, CDR1 MNHEY and CDR2 SVGAGI. The data were obtained in a study of long-term antiretroviral therapy in people with HIV. General study results and limits: Participants lacked recorded data on ART adherence, viral resistance or therapy changes.

They ran version v3.0 of the immunoSEQ assay at survey level. The repertoire was sequenced with immunoSEQ multiplex PCR; TCRdb's copy has only in-frame clones and lacks some. The sample carries tens of thousands of clones, roughly 80% recorded once. The clonotype originates from a woman in her 30s with HIV. The rearrangement joins TRBV6-5 to TRBJ1-1, with D unclear. Sequencing used unsorted PBMCs, obtained 0.2 years after starting antiretroviral therapy. The CDR3 region has the DNA TGTGCCAGCAGTTACGTGGGAGAGAACACTGAAGCTTTCTTT. Translating gives CASSYVGENTEAFF.